The source of this T cell receptor beta chain is a study of cytotoxic CD8 clonotypes in ibrutinib-treated CLL. Measured with immunoSEQ multiplex PCR; TCRdb has only the in-frame clones, and not every one. This repertoire shows tens of thousands of clones, approximately 68% found once; its top ten account for approximately 30%. This clone has a single count. The same CDR3 can be traced to other DNA sequences in this sample. From germline, CDR1 is SQVTM and CDR2 ANQGSEA. V was cut by 4 bases and J by 6 bases, with 13 bases left in between. The CDR3 totals 13 residues. The rearrangement joins TRBV29-1 to TRBJ1-5, with D maybe TRBD1 (5 bases). This clonotype was obtained from a human donor with chronic lymphocytic leukemia. The sequencing here drew on PBMCs, taken after 24 months of ibrutinib treatment. In DNA form, the CDR3 reads TGCAGCGTTGGGCGGGGCGCCGGTCAGCCCCAGCATTTT. The encoded protein is CSVGRGAGQPQHF.